Presented here are 13 T cell receptor beta chains from one specimen sequenced in a study of shared clonotypes between healthy human individuals. The data were produced by immunoSEQ multiplex PCR, yet TCRdb's version contains in-frame clones alone and is incomplete. The sample has 75,000 to 100,000 clones, more than 45% seen once. The sequencing input was PBMCs. These receptor sequences come from a woman aged 35 to 49 in good health. Some clones in this sample may be carry-over from other donors' samples.

This chain uses TRBV18 with TRBJ2-7, with 9 positions matching TRBD1. Germline trimming cut 2 bases from V and 2 bases from J; bases unmatched to any gene: 13. The CDR3 sequence is 18 residues long. CDR1 is KGHSH and CDR2 is LQKENI in the germline V gene. In DNA, the CDR3 is TGTGCCAGCTCACCATCGATACGACAGGGGGAGACTCCCTACGAGCAGTACTTC. It codes for CASSPSIRQGETPYEQYF.

This clone was seen repeatedly, ten times or more. The chain has TRBV15 and TRBJ2-7, with D perhaps TRBD1 (6 bases). Trimming removed 5 bases from V and 0 bases from J, with 11 bases in between. Per the germline V gene, CDR1 is LNHNV and CDR2 is YYDKDF (reference sequence). The CDR3 covers 14 residues. The CDR3 DNA follows: TGTGCCACCAGCCGGACAGCAAGCTCCTACGAGCAGTACTTC. This encodes CATSRTASSYEQYF.

This clone came up many times. J is TRBJ2-1 and V is TRBV5-1; 13 positions match TRBD2. This CDR3 region has 15 residues. Losses at the gene ends were 4 bases for V and 10 bases for J; bases not matched to a gene: 8. From germline, CDR1 is SGHRS and CDR2 YFSETQ. The CDR3 DNA sequence: TGCGCCAGCAGCCCCTGGACTAGCGGGAGAGGAGAGCAGTTCTTC. Translation gives CASSPWTSGRGEQFF.

The chain combines TRBV4-1 with TRBJ2-5; D gene uncertain. Germline V gene data show CDR1 as MGHRA and CDR2 as YSYEKL. The CDR3 loop spans 12 amino acids. Trimming pared 3 bases from V and 3 bases from J, leaving 5 bases between. The CDR3 protein is CASSQLEETQYF. In DNA, the CDR3 is TGCGCCAGCAGCCAGCTCGAAGAGACCCAGTACTTC.

This clone was detected once. This is likely an artifact of a read error, given a far larger clone one base away. The J gene is TRBJ2-5, the V gene TRBV25-1; D possibly corresponds to TRBD2 (5 bases). CDR3 length: 13 amino acids. V gave up 4 bases and J gave up 2 bases, with 8 bases separating them. Germline lookup yields CDR1 MGHDK and CDR2 SYGVNS. CDR3 sequence: CASSVRDQETQYF. The CDR3, as DNA: TGTGCCAGCAGTGTCCGGGATCAAGAGACCCAGTACTTC.

This clone has ten or more counts. The rearrangement links TRBV30 to TRBJ1-2; 7 nucleotides agree with TRBD1. With 0 bases clipped from V and 3 bases from J, the junction kept 4 bases outside the gene matches. Germline V gives CDR1 GTSNPN, CDR2 SVGIG (reference sequence). The CDR3 length is 14 residues. CDR3 protein: CAWSVSQGDYGYTF. As DNA, the CDR3 is TGTGCCTGGAGTGTATCGCAGGGGGACTATGGCTACACCTTC.

The chain combines TRBV30 with TRBJ1-2; D gene ambiguous. Germline CDR1 reads GTSNPN; CDR2 reads SVGIG (reference sequence). With 3 bases removed from V and 1 base from J, the gap between germline ends came to 9 bases. The CDR3 sequence is 13 residues long. For the CDR3, the DNA is TGTGCCTGGAGCTCGGGTAGTAACTATGGCTACACCTTC. Residues: CAWSSGSNYGYTF.

This clone has at least ten counts. The chain combines TRBV5-1 with TRBJ2-7, with D uncertain. The CDR3 has 12 amino acids. Trimming removed 0 bases from V and 3 bases from J, with 4 bases in between. The germline gives CDR1 SGHRS, CDR2 YFSETQ. Here the CDR3 reads CASSLGDYEQYF. CDR3 in DNA: TGCGCCAGCAGCTTGGGAGACTACGAGCAGTACTTC. The full variable domain, with the rest looked up from reference TRBV5-1 and TRBJ2-7, is KAGVTQTPRYLIKTRGQQVTLSCSPISGHRSVSWYQQTPGQGLQFLFEYFSETQRNKGNFPGRFSGRQFSNSRSEMNVSTLELGDSALYLCASSLGDYEQYFGPGTRLTVT.

The V gene is TRBV30, the J gene TRBJ1-2, with D possibly matching TRBD1 (6 bases). The CDR3 length is 13 residues. Looked up from germline, CDR1 is GTSNPN and CDR2 is SVGIG (reference sequence). V dropped 4 bases and J dropped 4 bases, with 13 bases sitting between them. The CDR3 sequence: CAWTTGGLYGYTF. The CDR3, as DNA: TGTGCCTGGACCACCGGGGGGCTCTATGGCTACACCTTC. The full variable domain, its missing parts supplied by reference TRBV30 and TRBJ1-2, is SQTIHQWPATLVQPVGSPLSLECTVEGTSNPNLYWYRQAAGRGLQLLFYSVGIGQISSEVPQNLSASRPQDRQFILSSKKLLLSDSGFYLCAWTTGGLYGYTFGSGTRLTVV.

This clone was counted many times. V and J are TRBV2 and TRBJ2-3; 8 nucleotides line up with TRBD2. The CDR3 is 15 residues long. V was clipped by 5 bases and J by 1 base; unmatched bases: 5. Germline V gene data show CDR1 as SNHLY and CDR2 as FYNNEI. The CDR3 bases are TGTGCCAGCAGTCCACTAGCGGCCCGCACAGATACGCAGTATTTT. As protein: CASSPLAARTDTQYF.

The chain combines TRBV13 with TRBJ2-7; TRBD2 is a possible D gene (6 bases). CDR1 is PRHDT, CDR2 FYEKMQ, per germline (reference sequence). The V and J ends lost 3 bases and 2 bases respectively, with 11 bases between them. The CDR3 spans 14 residues. CDR3 sequence reads: CASSLWEDPYEQYF. Written as DNA, the CDR3 is TGTGCCAGCAGCTTGTGGGAGGACCCCTACGAGCAGTACTTC.

The chain couples TRBV18 to TRBJ2-1; a weak D match, TRBD1 (5 bases). Deletions cut 3 bases from V and 5 bases from J, with 11 bases between. The CDR3 spans 14 residues. The germline V gene encodes CDR1 KGHSH and CDR2 LQKENI. CDR3 in DNA: TGTGCCAGCTCACCTGGTCGCAGGGACAATGAGCAGTTCTTC. Its translation: CASSPGRRDNEQFF.

A few counts support this clone. The rearrangement uses TRBV2 and TRBJ1-5; 8 bases match TRBD1. The CDR3 consists of 14 residues. The germline V gene has CDR1 SNHLY and CDR2 FYNNEI. The ends lost 4 bases at V and 8 bases at J; junction bases unmatched: 7. The CDR3 DNA sequence: TGTGCCAGCAGTGTACAGGGGGGAACGGAGCCCCAGCATTTT. It is translated as CASSVQGGTEPQHF.